These 20 T cell receptor beta chains were sequenced from one sample in a study of T cell changes during pregnancy in multiple sclerosis. Here immunoSEQ multiplex PCR was the method, and the copy in TCRdb shows in-frame clones only, minus some. The sample contains about 120,000 clones, around 90% of which appear only once. The specimen comprised peripheral blood, sampled in the third trimester of pregnancy. These receptor sequences come from a female donor with multiple sclerosis, enrolled in a pregnancy study.

The chain recombines TRBV14 with TRBJ1-5; 11 bases agree with TRBD1. This CDR3 region has 19 residues. V lost 1 base and J lost 5; bases outside the gene matches: 13. Germline V lookup: CDR1 SGHDN, CDR2 FVKESK. CDR3 nucleotide sequence: TGTGCCAGCAGCCAAGCTGCGCAGGGACAGGGGGATAGGGATCAGCCCCAGCATTTT. This sequence encodes CASSQAAQGQGDRDQPQHF.

This clone was recorded a few times. V and J are TRBV19 and TRBJ1-2; D is possibly TRBD1 (5 bases). The ends were cut back, 1 base at V and 4 bases at J, with 10 bases in the middle. Germline V CDR1 and CDR2: LNHDA, SQIVND (reference sequence). The CDR3 is made up of 14 amino acids. CDR3 bases: TGTGCCAGTAGTATAGCACGGGACTCCTATGGCTACACCTTC. Residues: CASSIARDSYGYTF.

V is TRBV23-1 and J is TRBJ1-2, with D possibly being TRBD1 (6 bases). TRBV23-1 is labeled an ORF, and its function is uncertain. The CDR3 spans 15 residues. V was clipped by 4 bases and J by 2 bases, with 14 bases between them. CDR3 amino acids: CASSPGTRGNYGYTF. CDR3 nucleotide sequence: TGCGCCAGCAGTCCCGGGACTAGGGGGAACTATGGCTACACCTTC.

This clone was detected only once. The chain recombines TRBV6-1 with TRBJ1-1; weak D call: TRBD1 (6 bases). The CDR3 length is 13 residues. Germline CDR1 is MNHNS and CDR2 is SASEGT. V was pared by 8 bases and J by 1 base, with 11 bases between. The CDR3 DNA is TGTGCCAGCCAGGGGCCCCGGAACACTGAAGCTTTCTTT. Translating it yields CASQGPRNTEAFF.

V gene TRBV5-4 combines with J gene TRBJ2-1; 8 bases agree with TRBD2. CDR1 SGHNT and CDR2 YYREEE come from the germline V gene (reference sequence). J was trimmed by 8 bases and V by 4 bases; bases with no gene match: 17. This CDR3 spans 17 amino acids. DNA for the CDR3: TGTGCCAGCAGCCCTGGCCCGGGGCTAGCGGGTGTGGATGAGCAGTTCTTC. Amino acid sequence: CASSPGPGLAGVDEQFF.

The rearrangement links TRBV19 to TRBJ2-5; TRBD1 agrees at 10 bases. The CDR3 is 18 amino acids. V gave up 10 bases and J gave up 1 base; unmatched junction bases: 18. The germline V gene has CDR1 LNHDA and CDR2 SQIVND (reference sequence). This CDR3 reads CATTAGDRGFWGQETQYF. CDR3 bases: TGTGCCACCACGGCTGGGGACAGGGGCTTCTGGGGCCAAGAGACCCAGTACTTC.

CDR3 protein: CASSSRGREGAEAFF. The DNA of the CDR3 is TGTGCCAGCAGCTCGAGGGGGCGTGAAGGGGCTGAAGCTTTCTTT. The rearrangement links TRBV5-4 to TRBJ1-1; 7 nucleotides agree with TRBD1. V lost 3 bases, J lost 6 bases, and 11 bases stayed unmatched. CDR1 and CDR2 from the germline V gene are SGHNT and YYREEE (reference sequence). The CDR3 loop spans 15 amino acids.

The rearrangement uses TRBV5-8 and TRBJ2-7; D might be TRBD1 (6 bases). Germline V gene lookup returns CDR1 SGHTS and CDR2 YDEGEE. There are 13 residues in the CDR3. With 4 bases removed from V and 2 bases from J, the gap between germline ends came to 10 bases. In DNA, the CDR3 is TGTGCCAGCAGCCGGGACACAGCCTACGAGCAGTACTTC. It is translated as CASSRDTAYEQYF.

This clone was counted a single time. The chain employs TRBV7-9 and TRBJ1-2, with 9 bases matching TRBD1. The CDR3 covers 15 residues. J lost 8 bases, V lost 2 bases, and 9 bases had no gene match. Germline V gene sequence: CDR1 SEHNR, CDR2 FQNEAQ (reference sequence). CDR3 sequence reads: CASSLMLTGGVGYTF. CDR3 coding DNA: TGTGCCAGCAGCTTAATGTTAACAGGGGGCGTGGGCTACACCTTC. The full variable domain, rest sourced from reference TRBV7-9 and TRBJ1-2, is DTGVSQNPRHKITKRGQNVTFRCDPISEHNRLYWYRQTLGQGPEFLTYFQNEAQLEKSRLLSDRFSAERPKGSFSTLEIQRTEQGDSAMYLCASSLMLTGGVGYTFGSGTRLTVV.

The rearrangement links TRBV5-5 to TRBJ2-7; D is uncertain. The CDR3 is 15 amino acids. Trimming took 4 bases from V and 0 from J, leaving 14 bases between them. The germline gives CDR1 SGHKS, CDR2 YYEKEE (reference sequence). The CDR3 sequence: CASSDGLRISYEQYF. The CDR3 nucleotides are TGTGCCAGCAGCGACGGTTTGCGGATCTCCTACGAGCAGTACTTC.

In DNA, the CDR3 is TGTGCCAGCAGCTTAACGGGCGGGAGGGCCATCGGGGAGCTGTTTTTT. Amino acid sequence: CASSLTGGRAIGELFF. This sequence joins TRBV7-6 and TRBJ2-2; the match to TRBD2 covers 9 bases. Germline V lookup: CDR1 SGHVS, CDR2 FNYEAQ. The CDR3 loop spans 16 amino acids. V trimming: 2 bases; J trimming: 7 bases; junction bases outside the gene matches: 8. The variable domain in full, completed from reference TRBV7-6 and TRBJ2-2, reads GAGVSQSPRYKVTKRGQDVALRCDPISGHVSLYWYRQALGQGPEFLTYFNYEAQQDKSGLPNDRFSAERPEGSISTLTIQRTEQRDSAMYRCASSLTGGRAIGELFFGEGSRLTVL.

The J gene is TRBJ1-2, the V gene TRBV5-4; TRBD1 matches at 7 bases. The CDR3 covers 15 residues. In germline, CDR1 is SGHNT, CDR2 YYREEE (reference sequence). V lost 4 bases to trimming and J lost 7 bases; unmatched junction nucleotides: 13. CDR3 nucleotide sequence: TGTGCCAGCAGCGGAGGGGGCGCAGTTGGGTTTGGCTACACCTTC. Encoded protein: CASSGGGAVGFGYTF.

This chain connects TRBV5-1 to TRBJ2-7, with 7 bases aligning to TRBD1. The germline CDR1 and CDR2 sequences are SGHRS and YFSETQ. The V and J ends lost 7 bases and 3 bases, in that order; junction bases with no gene match: 7. The CDR3 is 13 amino acids. The CDR3 spells CASQIGGSYEQYF. The CDR3 DNA reads as TGCGCCAGCCAAATAGGGGGCAGCTACGAGCAGTACTTC.

This clone was found once. The V and J genes are TRBV7-8 and TRBJ2-7; 8 nucleotides line up with TRBD2. Germline loops: CDR1 SGHVS, CDR2 FQNEAQ. Unmatched junction bases numbered 7, after V lost 1 base and J lost 5 bases. The CDR3 consists of 15 residues. The CDR3 sequence is CASSLDEREYHEQYF. Written as DNA, the CDR3 is TGTGCCAGCAGCTTAGATGAGCGGGAGTATCACGAGCAGTACTTC.

This chain uses TRBV28 with TRBJ1-1, with 11 bases fitting TRBD1. Germline CDR1 is MDHEN and CDR2 is SYDVKM. The CDR3 is 14 amino acids. V was clipped by 7 bases and J by 7 bases; unmatched bases: 8. CDR3 amino acids: CASTDRGLRLEAFF. DNA of the CDR3: TGTGCCAGCACGGACAGGGGGCTCAGACTTGAAGCTTTCTTT.

The CDR3 bases are TGTGCCAGCAGCCCCAGCCCCGGACAGACCTCTGGGGCCAACGTCCTGACTTTC. It translates to CASSPSPGQTSGANVLTF. The rearrangement links TRBV27 to TRBJ2-6, with a weak D call TRBD1 (6 bases). The germline V gene has CDR1 MNHEY and CDR2 SMNVEV (reference sequence). Trimming shortened V by 6 bases and J by 0 bases, and 18 bases separated the two germline ends. The CDR3 sequence is 18 residues long.

The chain couples TRBV7-2 to TRBJ1-2, with 9 bases matching TRBD1. CDR3 size: 15 residues. After removal of 7 bases from V and 2 bases from J, the junction contained 8 bases not matched to a gene. Looked up from germline, CDR1 is SGHTA and CDR2 is FQGNSA. CDR3 in amino acids: CASKSRTGDNYGYTF. The DNA of the CDR3 is TGTGCCAGCAAATCCCGGACAGGGGACAACTATGGCTACACCTTC.

The V gene is TRBV30, the J gene TRBJ2-1; 11 bases match TRBD2. Germline CDR1 GTSNPN, CDR2 SVGIG (reference sequence). The CDR3 runs 13 residues. Unmatched junction bases numbered 4, after V lost 3 bases and J lost 9 bases. The CDR3 region is CAWRTSGVFEQFF. DNA of the CDR3: TGTGCCTGGAGGACTAGCGGGGTTTTTGAGCAGTTCTTC.

The chain has TRBV5-4 and TRBJ2-1, with 7 bases that match TRBD1. This CDR3 has 14 amino acids. Germline V gives CDR1 SGHNT, CDR2 YYREEE (reference sequence). J lost 0 bases, V lost 6 bases, and 3 bases had no gene match. Here the CDR3 reads CASTRQGSYNEQFF. CDR3 coding DNA: TGTGCCAGCACCCGACAGGGCTCCTACAATGAGCAGTTCTTC.

This clone was recorded only once. This chain uses TRBV18 with TRBJ1-1; 10 bases are shared with TRBD1. CDR1 and CDR2 (germline): KGHSH, LQKENI. V was pared by 3 bases and J by 2 bases, with 6 bases of the junction left unmatched. The CDR3 runs to 16 residues. CDR3: CASSPGQGRFNTEAFF. The CDR3 nucleotides read TGTGCCAGCTCACCGGGACAGGGGCGTTTCAACACTGAAGCTTTCTTT. Based on the CDR3 plus reference TRBV18 and TRBJ1-1, the full variable domain is NAGVMQNPRHLVRRRGQEARLRCSPMKGHSHVYWYRQLPEEGLKFMVYLQKENIIDESGMPKERFSAEFPKEGPSILRIQQVVRGDSAAYFCASSPGQGRFNTEAFFGQGTRLTVV.